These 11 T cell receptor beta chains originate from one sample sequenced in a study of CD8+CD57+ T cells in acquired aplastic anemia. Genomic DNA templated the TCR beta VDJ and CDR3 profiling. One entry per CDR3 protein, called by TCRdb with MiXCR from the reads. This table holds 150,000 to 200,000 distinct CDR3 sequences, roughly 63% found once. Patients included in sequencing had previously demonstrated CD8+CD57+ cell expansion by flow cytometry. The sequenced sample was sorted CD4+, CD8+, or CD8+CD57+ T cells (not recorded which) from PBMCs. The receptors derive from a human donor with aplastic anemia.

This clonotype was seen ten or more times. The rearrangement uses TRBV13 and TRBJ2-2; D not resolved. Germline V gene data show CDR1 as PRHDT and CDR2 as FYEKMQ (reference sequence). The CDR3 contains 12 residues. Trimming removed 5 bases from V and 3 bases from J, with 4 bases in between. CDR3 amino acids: CASSPYTGELFF. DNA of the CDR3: TGTGCCAGCAGCCCCTACACCGGGGAGCTGTTTTTT.

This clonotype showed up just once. The DNA of the CDR3 is TGTGCCAGCAGCTTAGTTCCCGGGGGGCCCACAGATACGCAGTTCTTC. It translates to CASSLVPGGPTDTQFF. The chain joins TRBV7-2 to TRBJ2-1, with D perhaps matching TRBD2 (7 bases). Germline V CDR1 and CDR2: SGHTA, FQGNSA. Trimming took off 1 base at V and 12 bases at J, with 22 bases between the two ends. The CDR3 length is 16 residues.

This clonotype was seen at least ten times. The CDR3 here is CASSLGWGQGYLTEAFF. As DNA, the CDR3 is TGTGCCAGCAGCTTAGGGTGGGGACAGGGCTATCTCACTGAAGCTTTCTTT. The chain uses TRBV11-2 and TRBJ1-1; TRBD1 agrees at 9 bases. The junction had 10 bases not matched to a gene; V was cut back by 1 base and J by 4 bases. The CDR3 consists of 17 residues. Germline lookup yields CDR1 SGHAT and CDR2 FQNNGV.

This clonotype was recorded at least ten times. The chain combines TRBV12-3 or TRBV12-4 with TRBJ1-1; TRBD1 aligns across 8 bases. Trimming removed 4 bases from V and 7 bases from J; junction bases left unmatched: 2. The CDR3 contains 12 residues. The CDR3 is CASSWTGFEAFF. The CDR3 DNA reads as TGTGCCAGCAGTTGGACAGGGTTTGAAGCTTTCTTT.

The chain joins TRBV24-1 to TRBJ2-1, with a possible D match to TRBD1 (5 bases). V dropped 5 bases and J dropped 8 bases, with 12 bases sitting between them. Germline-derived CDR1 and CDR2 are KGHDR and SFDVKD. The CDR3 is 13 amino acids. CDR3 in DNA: TGTGCCACCAGTGCGACAGATCAATATGAGCAGTTCTTC. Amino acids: CATSATDQYEQFF.

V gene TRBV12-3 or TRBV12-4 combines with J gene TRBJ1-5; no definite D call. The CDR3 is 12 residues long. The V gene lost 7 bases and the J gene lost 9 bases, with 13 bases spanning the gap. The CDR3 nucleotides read TGTGCCAGCATGGGATGGGCGAGGCCCCAGCATTTT. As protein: CASMGWARPQHF.

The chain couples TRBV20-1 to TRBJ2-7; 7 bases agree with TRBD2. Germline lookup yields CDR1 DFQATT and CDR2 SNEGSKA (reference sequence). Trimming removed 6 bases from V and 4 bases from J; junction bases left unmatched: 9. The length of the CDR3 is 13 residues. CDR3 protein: CSARNGREYEQYF. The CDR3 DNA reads TGCAGTGCCAGAAACGGGCGGGAGTACGAGCAGTACTTC.

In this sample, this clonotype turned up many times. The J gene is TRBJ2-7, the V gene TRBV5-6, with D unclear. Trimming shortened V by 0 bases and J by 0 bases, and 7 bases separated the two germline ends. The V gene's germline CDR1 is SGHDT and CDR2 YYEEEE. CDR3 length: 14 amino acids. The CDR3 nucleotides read TGTGCCAGCAGCTTGGGGACCCTCTCCTACGAGCAGTACTTC. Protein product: CASSLGTLSYEQYF.

The CDR3 region is CASSPGAGDTGELFF. The CDR3 nucleotides read TGTGCCAGCAGCCCTGGGGCAGGGGACACCGGGGAGCTGTTTTTT. V gene TRBV7-3 combines with J gene TRBJ2-2, with D possibly being TRBD1 (6 bases). Germline-derived CDR1 and CDR2 are SGHTA and FQGTGA. The CDR3 is 15 amino acids. V was pared by 5 bases and J by 3 bases, with 13 bases between.

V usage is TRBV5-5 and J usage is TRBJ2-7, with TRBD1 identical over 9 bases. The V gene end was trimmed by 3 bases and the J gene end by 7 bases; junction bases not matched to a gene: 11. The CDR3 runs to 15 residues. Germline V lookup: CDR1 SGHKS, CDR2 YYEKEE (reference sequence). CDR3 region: CASSYYGTGSGEQYF. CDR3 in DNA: TGTGCCAGCAGCTACTATGGGACAGGGTCAGGGGAGCAGTACTTC.

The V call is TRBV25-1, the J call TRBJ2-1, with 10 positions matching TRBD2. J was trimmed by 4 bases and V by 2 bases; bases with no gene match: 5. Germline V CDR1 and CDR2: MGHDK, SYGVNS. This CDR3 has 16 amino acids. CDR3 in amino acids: CASSELAGANYNEQFF. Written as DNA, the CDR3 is TGTGCCAGCAGTGAACTAGCGGGGGCGAATTACAATGAGCAGTTCTTC.